This T cell receptor (beta chain) is from a study of blood T cell repertoires in COVID-19. Sequencing used immunoSEQ multiplex PCR; TCRdb keeps in-frame clones, though not all of them. The sample lists roughly 200,000 clones; more than 75% were seen once. The CDR3 runs to 12 residues. The germline gives CDR1 LNHDA, CDR2 SQIVND (reference sequence). The V and J ends lost 8 bases and 3 bases, in that order; junction bases with no gene match: 2. Participants, 18 to 89 years old, spanned about 26 US areas. Categorization into cohorts depended on clinical history that participants reported. V usage is TRBV19 and J usage is TRBJ2-7; 9 nucleotides line up with TRBD1. The sample taken for sequencing was PBMCs or T cells enriched from blood (not recorded which). The receptor was derived from a woman aged 30 to 39 who had recovered from COVID-19. CDR3 amino acids: CASGDRDYEQYF. For the CDR3, the DNA is TGTGCCAGTGGGGACAGGGACTACGAGCAGTACTTC.